This is a list of T cell receptor beta chains from one sample in a study of blood T cell repertoires in COVID-19. The table came from immunoSEQ multiplex PCR; TCRdb's copy has only in-frame clones and leaves some out. The sample contains around 120,000 clones, more than 75% of which appear only once. Material for sequencing was peripheral blood. The receptor source for this set is a man in his fifties or sixties with active COVID-19. The CDR3 runs from the conserved cysteine through the conserved F or W.

v_gene	j_gene	CDR3aa
TRBV10-3	TRBJ1-1	CAISDRGGTEAFF
TRBV4-1	TRBJ1-4	CASSQREGLNEKLFF
TRBV19	TRBJ1-1	CATNAGGTNTEAFF
TRBV18	TRBJ2-1	CASSPTTGVGVLEQFF
TRBV9	TRBJ2-1	CASSVATSGYNEQFF
TRBV10-3	TRBJ1-1	CAISHDRNTEAFF
TRBV3-1/TRBV3-2	TRBJ2-1	CASSPGLAGGGYNEQFF
TRBV5-1	TRBJ1-2	CASSFGPGSGGYTF
TRBV5-5	TRBJ2-1	CASSLEGAYNEQFF
TRBV7-9	TRBJ1-1	CASSVNTEAFF
TRBV19	TRBJ1-5	CASSISAGGNQPQHF
TRBV5-1	TRBJ2-7	CASSLDGRYEQYF
TRBV6-6	TRBJ1-5	CASTRTGGGNQPQHF
TRBV7-2	TRBJ1-5	CASSLMGQGIRNQPQHF
TRBV6-2/TRBV6-3	TRBJ2-1	CASSLAAYNEQFF
TRBV4-1	TRBJ2-1	CASSQVLAAYNEQFF
TRBV9	TRBJ2-5	CASSVVPTEQETQYF
TRBV27	TRBJ2-7	CASSCGTGGCEQYF
TRBV9	TRBJ1-1	CASSRTGDTEAFF
TRBV6-6	TRBJ2-1	CASSYSRVYNEQFF
TRBV7-2	TRBJ2-1	CARGGVLANEQFF
TRBV27	TRBJ1-1	CASSLDHRGNTEAFF
TRBV6-5	TRBJ1-1	CASSPTGLGEAFF
TRBV7-8	TRBJ2-1	CASSSERLAGADYNEQFF
TRBV18	TRBJ1-1	CASSSSPPQGGTEAFF
TRBV28	TRBJ1-4	CASSSSGGGLFNEKLFF
TRBV30	TRBJ1-5	CAWSLGQGSNQPQHF
TRBV19	TRBJ1-1	CASNIQNTEAFF
TRBV5-1	TRBJ2-1	CASSGRQGILYNEQFF
TRBV4-2	TRBJ2-5	CASSPRDGQQQETQYF
TRBV4-2	TRBJ2-3	CASSPFVRGGSTDTQYF
TRBV9	TRBJ1-1	CASSVGWGVNRNTEAFF
TRBV7-2	TRBJ2-7	CASSLAGGPSEQYF
TRBV7-9	TRBJ2-1	CASSLVPGGNEQFF
TRBV7-8	TRBJ1-3	CASSHRDSLGNTIYF